The clone carrying this TCR beta chain showed up many times. What it recognizes is unknown. The entry originates in a study of identical twins. Study results and limitations: Researchers caution that invariant MAIT and iNKT cells could partly confound zero-insertion analyses. Conclusions leaned on cross-sectional statistical analysis and did not track the same donors over time.

Template switching supplied a universal primer site; unique molecular identifiers were carried on the cDNA. One entry per CDR3 protein, called by TCRdb with MiXCR from the 5' RACE reads. The repertoire consists of hundreds of thousands of distinct CDR3 sequences, with around 20% occurring once and the leading ten covering 0.45% to 0.5%. Everyone who gave samples was a healthy Caucasian. The germline gives CDR1 KGHDR, CDR2 SFDVKD. The V end lost 0 bases, the J end lost 5 bases, and 3 bases lay between the germline ends. The CDR3 sequence is 12 residues long. These data were also filed under a second study, of yellow fever vaccine responses in identical twins.

This chain connects TRBV24-1 to TRBJ2-5, with D unresolved. The material sequenced was CD4+ T cells sorted from blood. The sequence derives from a woman aged 18-29 years in good health. The CDR3 DNA is TGTGCCACCAGTGATTTGGGGGAGACCCAGTACTTC. This sequence encodes CATSDLGETQYF.